Reported below is one T cell receptor beta chain. TCRdb ran MiXCR on the RT-PCR reads and lists one entry per CDR3 protein. The sample includes about 700,000 distinct CDR3 sequences, 14% of them seen just once. Input material: memory CD4+ T cells from blood. This TCR came from a female donor in good health, serving as a healthy control.

CDR3 sequence (DNA): TGTGCCAGCCGACGGACGGCGAGCTCCTATAATTCACCCCTCCACTTT. It is translated as CASRRTASSYNSPLHF. The V call is TRBV2, the J call TRBJ1-6; the D is unclear. This CDR3 contains 16 residues. The germline V and J ends were trimmed by 8 bases and 0 bases, with 14 bases remaining between them. Germline CDR1 reads SNHLY; CDR2 reads FYNNEI.